The 5 T cell receptor beta chains below were found in one sample sequenced in a study of PD-1 blockade in classical Hodgkin lymphoma. This table comes from immunoSEQ multiplex PCR, and its TCRdb copy is limited to in-frame clones, with some not included. The sample carries 20,000 to 25,000 clones, about 94% recorded once. The time point denotes: newly diagnosed, previously untreated cHL patient sample. Sequencing was performed on peripheral blood mononuclear cells (PBMCs). The source is a human donor with classical Hodgkin lymphoma.

This chain connects TRBV5-4 to TRBJ1-6; D is possibly TRBD1 (6 bases). The CDR3 spans 17 residues. The V gene lost 5 bases and the J gene lost 9 bases, with 24 bases spanning the gap. Germline V gene sequence: CDR1 SGHNT, CDR2 YYREEE (reference sequence). The CDR3 loop reads CASRLEVAGARASPLHF. DNA of the CDR3: TGTGCCAGCAGGCTCGAGGTGGCAGGGGCGCGGGCTTCACCCCTCCACTTT. The variable domain in full, completed from reference TRBV5-4 and TRBJ1-6, reads ETGVTQSPTHLIKTRGQQVTLRCSSQSGHNTVSWYQQALGQGPQFIFQYYREEENGRGNFPPRFSGLQFPNYSSELNVNALELDDSALYLCASRLEVAGARASPLHFGNGTRLTVT.

The chain couples TRBV4-3 to TRBJ2-7; the match to TRBD1 covers 8 bases. CDR1 is LGHNA and CDR2 is YSLEER in the germline V gene. CDR3 length equals 11 residues. With 10 bases clipped from V and 13 bases from J, the junction kept 12 bases outside the gene matches. This CDR3 is CATSTGGPFYF. The CDR3 region has the DNA TGCGCCACTTCCACAGGGGGTCCATTTTACTTC.

The genes are TRBV9 and TRBJ1-5; 7 nucleotides line up with TRBD1. The CDR3 is made up of 18 amino acids. From germline, CDR1 is SGDLS and CDR2 YYNGEE. The V gene end was trimmed by 0 bases and the J gene end by 0 bases; junction bases not matched to a gene: 9. The CDR3 is CASSVAPGQQNSNQPQHF. CDR3 nucleotide sequence: TGTGCCAGCAGCGTAGCGCCGGGACAGCAAAATAGCAATCAGCCCCAGCATTTT.

The chain links TRBV19 to TRBJ1-5; D gene unclear. This CDR3 contains 13 residues. The V and J ends lost 6 bases and 4 bases respectively, with 10 bases between them. Germline assignment: CDR1 LNHDA and CDR2 SQIVND (reference sequence). For the CDR3, the DNA is TGTGCCAGTAGGCTAAACAAGAATCAGCCCCAGCATTTT. Amino acid sequence: CASRLNKNQPQHF.

This chain uses TRBV28 with TRBJ2-4; no definite D call. This CDR3 spans 14 amino acids. The V end lost 6 bases, the J end lost 0 bases, and 9 bases lay between the germline ends. CDR1 is MDHEN, CDR2 SYDVKM, per germline. The CDR3 region has the DNA TGTGCCAGCAGCCTGTTCGTAGCCAAAAACATTCAGTACTTC. Translating gives CASSLFVAKNIQYF.